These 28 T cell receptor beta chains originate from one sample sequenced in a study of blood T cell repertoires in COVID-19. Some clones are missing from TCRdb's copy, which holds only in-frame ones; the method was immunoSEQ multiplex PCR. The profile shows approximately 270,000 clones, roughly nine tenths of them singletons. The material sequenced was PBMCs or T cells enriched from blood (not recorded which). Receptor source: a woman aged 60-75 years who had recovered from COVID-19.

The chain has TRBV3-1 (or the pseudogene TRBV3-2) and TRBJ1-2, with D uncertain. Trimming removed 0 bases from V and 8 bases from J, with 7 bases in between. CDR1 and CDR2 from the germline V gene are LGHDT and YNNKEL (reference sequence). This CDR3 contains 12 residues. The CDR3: CASSQEGRGYTF. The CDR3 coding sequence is TGTGCCAGCAGCCAAGAGGGGAGAGGCTACACCTTC.

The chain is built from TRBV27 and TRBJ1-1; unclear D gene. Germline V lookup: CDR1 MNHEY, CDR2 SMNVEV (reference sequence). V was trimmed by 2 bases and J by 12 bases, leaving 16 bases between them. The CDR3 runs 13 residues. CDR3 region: CASSLNWAATTFF. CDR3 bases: TGTGCCAGCAGTTTAAATTGGGCAGCAACGACTTTCTTT.

The CDR3: CASSLGGLAGVVDTQYF. DNA for the CDR3: TGTGCCAGCAGCTTAGGGGGACTAGCGGGAGTGGTAGATACGCAGTATTTT. The chain has TRBV7-2 and TRBJ2-3; the match to TRBD2 covers 14 bases. CDR3 length equals 17 residues. Germline CDR1 SGHTA, CDR2 FQGNSA. J lost 5 bases, V lost 1 base, and 5 bases had no gene match.

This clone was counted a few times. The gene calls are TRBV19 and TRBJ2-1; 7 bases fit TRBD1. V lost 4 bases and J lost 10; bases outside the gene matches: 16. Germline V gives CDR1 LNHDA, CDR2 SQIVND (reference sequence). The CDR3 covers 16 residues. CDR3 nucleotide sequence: TGTGCCAGTAGTACCGGGACAGCCCGACTAACTAGGGAGCAGTTCTTC. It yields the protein CASSTGTARLTREQFF.

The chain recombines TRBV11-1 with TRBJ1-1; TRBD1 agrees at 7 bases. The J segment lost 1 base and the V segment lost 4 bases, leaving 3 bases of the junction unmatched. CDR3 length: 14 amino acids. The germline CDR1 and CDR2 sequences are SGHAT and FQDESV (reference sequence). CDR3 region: CASSSGQRNTEAFF. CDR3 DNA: TGTGCCAGCAGCTCGGGACAGAGGAACACTGAAGCTTTCTTT.

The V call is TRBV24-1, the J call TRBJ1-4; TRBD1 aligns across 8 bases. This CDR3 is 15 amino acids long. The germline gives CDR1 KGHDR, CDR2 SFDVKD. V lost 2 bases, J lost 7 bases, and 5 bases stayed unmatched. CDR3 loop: CATSDSRGRSEKLFF. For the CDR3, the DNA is TGTGCCACCAGTGATTCCAGGGGGCGGAGTGAAAAACTGTTTTTT.

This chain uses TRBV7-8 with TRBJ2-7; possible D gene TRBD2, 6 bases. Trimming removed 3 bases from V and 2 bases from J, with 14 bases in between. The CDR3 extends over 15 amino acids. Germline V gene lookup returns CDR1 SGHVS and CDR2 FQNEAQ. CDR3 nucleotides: TGTGCCAGCAGCTTCGCGGCGGGAAAAACCTACGAGCAGTACTTC. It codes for CASSFAAGKTYEQYF. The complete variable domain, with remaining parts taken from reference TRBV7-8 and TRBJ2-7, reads GAGVSQSPRYKVAKRGQDVALRCDPISGHVSLFWYQQALGQGPEFLTYFQNEAQLDKSGLPSDRFFAERPEGSVSTLKIQRTQQEDSAVYLCASSFAAGKTYEQYFGPGTRLTVT.

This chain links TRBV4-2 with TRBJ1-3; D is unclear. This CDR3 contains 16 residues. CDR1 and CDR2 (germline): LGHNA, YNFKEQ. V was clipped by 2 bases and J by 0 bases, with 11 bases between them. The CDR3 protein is CASSQSIASSGNTIYF. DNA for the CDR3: TGTGCCAGCAGCCAAAGTATAGCCAGCTCTGGAAACACCATATATTTT.

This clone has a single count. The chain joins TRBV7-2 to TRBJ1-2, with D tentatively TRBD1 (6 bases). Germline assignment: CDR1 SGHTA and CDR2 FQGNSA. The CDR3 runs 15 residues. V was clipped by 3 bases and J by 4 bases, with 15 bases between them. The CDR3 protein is CASSFKGGYGYGYTF. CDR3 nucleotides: TGTGCCAGCAGCTTCAAAGGGGGTTATGGCTATGGCTACACCTTC.

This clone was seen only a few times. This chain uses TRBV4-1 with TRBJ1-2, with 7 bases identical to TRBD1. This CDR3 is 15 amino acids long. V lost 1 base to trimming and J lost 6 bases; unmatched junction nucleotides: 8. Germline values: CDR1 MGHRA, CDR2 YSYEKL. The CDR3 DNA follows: TGCGCCAGCAGCCAAGCGGACAGGCAAATAGATGGCTACACCTTC. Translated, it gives CASSQADRQIDGYTF.

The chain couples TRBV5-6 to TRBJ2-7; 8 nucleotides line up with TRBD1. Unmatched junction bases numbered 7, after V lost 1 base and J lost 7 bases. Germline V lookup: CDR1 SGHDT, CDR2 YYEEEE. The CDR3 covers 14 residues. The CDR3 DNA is TGTGCCAGCAGCTTGTACCAGGGGGCGGAGGAGCAGTACTTC. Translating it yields CASSLYQGAEEQYF.

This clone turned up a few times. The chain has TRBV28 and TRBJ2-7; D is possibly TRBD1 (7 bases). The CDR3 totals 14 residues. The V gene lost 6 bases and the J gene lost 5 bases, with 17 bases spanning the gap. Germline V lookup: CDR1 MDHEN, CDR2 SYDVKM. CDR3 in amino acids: CASSLMTGRNEQYF. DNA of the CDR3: TGTGCCAGCAGCCTAATGACAGGGAGGAACGAGCAGTACTTC. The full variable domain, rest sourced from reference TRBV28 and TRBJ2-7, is DVKVTQSSRYLVKRTGEKVFLECVQDMDHENMFWYRQDPGLGLRLIYFSYDVKMKEKGDIPEGYSVSREKKERFSLILESASTNQTSMYLCASSLMTGRNEQYFGPGTRLTVT.

CDR3 loop: CASSLGYAGENYGYTF. CDR3 bases: TGCGCCAGCAGCTTGGGTTACGCGGGGGAGAACTATGGCTACACCTTC. The V and J genes are TRBV5-1 and TRBJ1-2; maybe TRBD1 (5 bases). The CDR3 is made up of 16 amino acids. Germline lookup yields CDR1 SGHRS and CDR2 YFSETQ. Trimming left V 0 bases short and J 2 bases short, with 14 bases between.

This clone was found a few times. The CDR3 nucleotides read TGTGCCAGCAGGCGGAGGGGGCCCGCTTCTCATAGCAATCAGCCCCAGCATTTT. It yields the protein CASRRRGPASHSNQPQHF. The chain couples TRBV28 to TRBJ1-5; 7 bases fit TRBD1. The germline V gene has CDR1 MDHEN and CDR2 SYDVKM. CDR3 length: 18 residues. The trim removed 6 bases at V and 0 bases at J, leaving 14 bases unmatched.

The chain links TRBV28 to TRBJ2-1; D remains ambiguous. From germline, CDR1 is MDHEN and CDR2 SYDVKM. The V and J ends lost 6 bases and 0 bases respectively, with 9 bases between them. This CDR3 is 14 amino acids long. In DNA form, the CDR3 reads TGTGCCAGCAGGGGCCTTAGCTCCTACAATGAGCAGTTCTTC. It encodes CASRGLSSYNEQFF.

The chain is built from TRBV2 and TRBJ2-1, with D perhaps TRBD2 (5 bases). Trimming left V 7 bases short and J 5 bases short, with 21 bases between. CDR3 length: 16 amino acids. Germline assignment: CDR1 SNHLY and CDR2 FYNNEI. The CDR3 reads CASNLGRILDNNEQFF. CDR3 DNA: TGTGCCAGCAACCTAGGGAGAATACTTGACAACAATGAGCAGTTCTTC.

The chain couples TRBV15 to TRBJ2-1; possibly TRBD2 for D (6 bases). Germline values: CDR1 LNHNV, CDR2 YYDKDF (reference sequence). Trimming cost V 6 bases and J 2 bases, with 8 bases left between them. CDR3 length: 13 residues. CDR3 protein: CATRAGAYNEQFF. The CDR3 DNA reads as TGTGCCACCAGAGCGGGTGCCTACAATGAGCAGTTCTTC.

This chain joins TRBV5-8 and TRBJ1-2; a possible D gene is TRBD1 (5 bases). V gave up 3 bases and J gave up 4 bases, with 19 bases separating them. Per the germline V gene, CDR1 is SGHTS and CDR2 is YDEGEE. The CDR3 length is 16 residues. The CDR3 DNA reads TGTGCCAGCAGCTCTTGGACACGGACCGGGGGCTATGGCTACACCTTC. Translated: CASSSWTRTGGYGYTF.

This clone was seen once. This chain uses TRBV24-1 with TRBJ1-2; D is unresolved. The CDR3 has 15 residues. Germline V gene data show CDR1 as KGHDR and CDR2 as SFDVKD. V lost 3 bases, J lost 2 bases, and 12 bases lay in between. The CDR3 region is CATSDRSGGNYGYTF. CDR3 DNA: TGTGCCACCAGTGATAGGTCCGGAGGGAACTATGGCTACACCTTC.

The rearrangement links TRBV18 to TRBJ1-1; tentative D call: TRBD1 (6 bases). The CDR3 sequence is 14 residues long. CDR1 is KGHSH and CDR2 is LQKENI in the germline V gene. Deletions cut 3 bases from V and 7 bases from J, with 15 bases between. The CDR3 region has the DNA TGTGCCAGCTCACCCCCCGGACAGTTCGGTGAAGCTTTCTTT. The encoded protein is CASSPPGQFGEAFF. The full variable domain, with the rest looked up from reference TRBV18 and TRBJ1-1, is NAGVMQNPRHLVRRRGQEARLRCSPMKGHSHVYWYRQLPEEGLKFMVYLQKENIIDESGMPKERFSAEFPKEGPSILRIQQVVRGDSAAYFCASSPPGQFGEAFFGQGTRLTVV.

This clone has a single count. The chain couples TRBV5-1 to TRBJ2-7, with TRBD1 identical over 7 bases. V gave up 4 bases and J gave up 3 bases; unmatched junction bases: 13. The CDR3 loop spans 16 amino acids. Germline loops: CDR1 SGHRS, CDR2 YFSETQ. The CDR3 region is CASSKDRVSNFYEQYF. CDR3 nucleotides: TGCGCCAGCAGCAAAGACAGGGTATCGAATTTCTACGAGCAGTACTTC. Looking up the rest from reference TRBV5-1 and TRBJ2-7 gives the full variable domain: KAGVTQTPRYLIKTRGQQVTLSCSPISGHRSVSWYQQTPGQGLQFLFEYFSETQRNKGNFPGRFSGRQFSNSRSEMNVSTLELGDSALYLCASSKDRVSNFYEQYFGPGTRLTVT.

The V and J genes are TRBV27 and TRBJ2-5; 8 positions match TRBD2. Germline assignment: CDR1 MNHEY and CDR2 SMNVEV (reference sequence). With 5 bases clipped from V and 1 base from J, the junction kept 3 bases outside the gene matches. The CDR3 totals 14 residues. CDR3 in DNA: TGTGCCAGCAGTATCCGGGAGGGCCAAGAGACCCAGTACTTC. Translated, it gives CASSIREGQETQYF.

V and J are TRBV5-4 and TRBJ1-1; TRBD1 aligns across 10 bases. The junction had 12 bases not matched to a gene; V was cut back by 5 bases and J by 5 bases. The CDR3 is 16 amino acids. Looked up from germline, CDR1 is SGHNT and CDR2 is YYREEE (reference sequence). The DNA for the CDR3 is TGTGCCAGCAGGACCCGACAGGGGGCCGTTGAGACTGAAGCTTTCTTT. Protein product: CASRTRQGAVETEAFF.

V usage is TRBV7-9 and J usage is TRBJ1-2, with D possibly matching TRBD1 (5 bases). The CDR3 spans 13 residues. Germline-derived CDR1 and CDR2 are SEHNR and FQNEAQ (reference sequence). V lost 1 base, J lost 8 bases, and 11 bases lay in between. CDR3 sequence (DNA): TGTGCCAGCAGCTTAGTACAGGCAGGCGGCTACACCTTC. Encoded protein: CASSLVQAGGYTF.

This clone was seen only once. CDR3 DNA: TGTGCCAGCAGCTTAGGTTCGGAGAGCAATCAGCCCCAGCATTTT. Protein sequence: CASSLGSESNQPQHF. V usage is TRBV11-2 and J usage is TRBJ1-5; D gene uncertain. Per the germline V gene, CDR1 is SGHAT and CDR2 is FQNNGV. Trimming stripped 1 base from V and 1 base from J, with 8 bases between. The CDR3 covers 15 residues.

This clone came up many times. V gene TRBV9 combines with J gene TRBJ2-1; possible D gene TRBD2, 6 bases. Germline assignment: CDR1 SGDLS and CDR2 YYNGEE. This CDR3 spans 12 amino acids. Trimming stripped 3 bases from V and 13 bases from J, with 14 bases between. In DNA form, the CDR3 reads TGTGCCAGCAGCGACTCCGCGGGACTCCAGTTCTTC. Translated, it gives CASSDSAGLQFF.

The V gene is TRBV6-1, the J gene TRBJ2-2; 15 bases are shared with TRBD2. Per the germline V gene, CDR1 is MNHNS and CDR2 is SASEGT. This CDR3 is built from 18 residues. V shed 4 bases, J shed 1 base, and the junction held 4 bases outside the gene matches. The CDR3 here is CASSARGLAGGNTGELFF. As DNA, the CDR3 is TGTGCCAGCAGTGCCAGGGGACTAGCGGGGGGGAACACCGGGGAGCTGTTTTTT.

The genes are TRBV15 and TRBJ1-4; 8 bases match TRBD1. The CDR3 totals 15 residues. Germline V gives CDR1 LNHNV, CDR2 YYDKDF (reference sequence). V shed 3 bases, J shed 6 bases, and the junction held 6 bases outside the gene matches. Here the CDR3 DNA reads TGTGCCACCAGCAGTCGCAGGGGGCGAGATGAAAAACTGTTTTTT. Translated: CATSSRRGRDEKLFF.